A single sample gave rise to the 19 T cell receptor beta chains below, sequenced in a study of blood T cell repertoires in COVID-19 (dated by TCRdb to 2019 to 2021). Library preparation employed the immunoSEQ multiplex PCR assay. Imported from immuneACCESS, the table was reduced by TCRdb to in-frame sequences with V and J called. These copies leave out some clones; in studies compared against another copy, an unresolved V gene accounts for under half, and the cause of the remainder is not known. The sample table contains a few hundred thousand clones; only one count was recorded for around 85% of them. The top ten clones comprise 7% to 10% of the sample. The specimen sequenced was PBMCs or T cells enriched from blood (not recorded which). Receptors originate from a woman in her sixties or seventies who had recovered from COVID-19.

In DNA, the CDR3 is TGTGCCAGCAGGCCGACAGGTTACGCGAATGAGCAGTTCTTC. It is translated as CASRPTGYANEQFF. The chain carries TRBV6-4 and TRBJ2-1; tentative D call: TRBD1 (6 bases). The V and J ends lost 6 bases and 7 bases respectively, with 16 bases between them. Germline V gene data show CDR1 as MRHNA and CDR2 as SNTAGT. CDR3 length equals 14 residues.

The V gene is TRBV10-3, the J gene TRBJ1-1; TRBD1 agrees at 9 bases. CDR3 length equals 15 residues. The J segment lost 0 bases and the V segment lost 7 bases, leaving 6 bases of the junction unmatched. The germline V gene has CDR1 ENHRY and CDR2 SYGVKD. The CDR3 region is CAINRDRDMNTEAFF. The CDR3 DNA reads as TGTGCCATCAACCGGGACAGGGACATGAACACTGAAGCTTTCTTT.

The chain recombines TRBV5-4 with TRBJ1-3; D is uncertain. The CDR3 runs 11 residues. V gave up 4 bases and J gave up 6 bases, with 5 bases separating them. Germline V gene sequence: CDR1 SGHNT, CDR2 YYREEE (reference sequence). DNA for the CDR3: TGTGCCAGCAGCCTAGAAAACACCATATATTTT. Its translation: CASSLENTIYF.

This sequence joins TRBV19 and TRBJ1-4; no firm D call. Germline V lookup: CDR1 LNHDA, CDR2 SQIVND (reference sequence). CDR3 length: 13 amino acids. Trimming stripped 6 bases from V and 7 bases from J, with 12 bases between. CDR3 residues: CASRDGRIEKLFF. The DNA for the CDR3 is TGTGCCAGTAGAGACGGGAGGATTGAAAAACTGTTTTTT.

Notes on this clone: The same CDR3 can be traced to other DNA sequences in this sample. The chain links TRBV3-1 (or the pseudogene TRBV3-2) to TRBJ1-6; D is perhaps TRBD1 (6 bases). Per germline, CDR1 LGHDT and CDR2 YNNKEL (reference sequence). The CDR3 consists of 14 residues. Trimming shortened V by 1 base and J by 7 bases, and 8 bases separated the two germline ends. The CDR3: CASSQGQANSPLHF. CDR3 nucleotide sequence: TGTGCCAGCAGCCAAGGACAGGCCAATTCACCCCTCCACTTT.

This chain joins TRBV6-4 and TRBJ1-1; TRBD1 matches 8 bases. This CDR3 has 13 residues. Germline trimming cut 6 bases from V and 11 bases from J; bases unmatched to any gene: 11. Germline V lookup: CDR1 MRHNA, CDR2 SNTAGT. The DNA for the CDR3 is TGTGCCAGCAGCCAAGACAGGGGTCAGCGGGCTTTCTTT. Translated: CASSQDRGQRAFF.

The chain combines TRBV5-5 with TRBJ2-5; TRBD2 matches 8 bases. V dropped 4 bases and J dropped 6; count of bases not matched to a gene: 5. CDR3 length equals 13 residues. CDR1 and CDR2 (germline): SGHKS, YYEKEE (reference sequence). CDR3 region: CASSDGGAKTQYF. As DNA, the CDR3 is TGTGCCAGCAGCGACGGGGGGGCGAAGACCCAGTACTTC.

The gene calls are TRBV18 and TRBJ2-5; possible D gene TRBD1, 5 bases. Germline V gives CDR1 KGHSH, CDR2 LQKENI. The V end was cut by 8 bases, the J end by 3 bases, with 13 bases between. The CDR3 has 13 amino acids. CDR3 sequence (DNA): TGTGCCAGCGCAAGCAGGGTCGAAGAGACCCAGTACTTC. As protein: CASASRVEETQYF.

This chain uses TRBV27 with TRBJ2-2; 8 nucleotides line up with TRBD2. Germline V gene sequence: CDR1 MNHEY, CDR2 SMNVEV (reference sequence). The CDR3 runs to 16 residues. Losses at the gene ends were 4 bases for V and 10 bases for J; bases not matched to a gene: 14. The CDR3 sequence: CASSWSGTSGSVELFF. CDR3 DNA sequence: TGTGCCAGCAGTTGGAGCGGGACTAGTGGTTCTGTGGAGCTGTTTTTT.

The gene calls are TRBV4-2 and TRBJ1-1; D unclear. The CDR3 contains 14 residues. The V and J ends lost 1 base and 4 bases respectively, with 10 bases between them. The V gene's germline CDR1 is LGHNA and CDR2 YNFKEQ. CDR3 sequence: CASSQVAGITEAFF. In DNA, the CDR3 is TGTGCCAGCAGCCAAGTTGCGGGAATCACTGAAGCTTTCTTT.

This chain uses TRBV2 with TRBJ2-7; maybe TRBD1 (7 bases). The length of the CDR3 is 15 residues. Germline V gene data show CDR1 as SNHLY and CDR2 as FYNNEI. The V and J ends lost 4 bases and 4 bases respectively, with 17 bases between them. DNA for the CDR3: TGTGCCAGCAGTGGGCGGGGACAGAAAGCTTACGAGCAGTACTTC. It is translated as CASSGRGQKAYEQYF.

There are many counts of this clone. The J gene is TRBJ1-1, the V gene TRBV2; D gene uncertain. V lost 7 bases to trimming and J lost 5 bases, with 17 bases between them. The CDR3 is made up of 14 amino acids. Germline loops: CDR1 SNHLY, CDR2 FYNNEI. The CDR3 bases are TGTGCCAGCACTGCGGGCGCCCGGCCGACTGAAGCTTTCTTT. Protein sequence: CASTAGARPTEAFF.

Turning to this clone: At the DNA level, this CDR3 is encoded by other sequences in the same sample as well. This chain joins TRBV5-4 and TRBJ2-7; D uncertain. The germline V gene has CDR1 SGHNT and CDR2 YYREEE (reference sequence). This CDR3 has 12 residues. Trimming stripped 2 bases from V and 2 bases from J, with 5 bases between. The CDR3 is CASSFNTYEQYF. The DNA of the CDR3 is TGTGCCAGCAGCTTCAACACCTACGAGCAGTACTTC.

This chain uses TRBV5-1 with TRBJ1-2; possible D gene TRBD1, 6 bases. Trimming removed 0 bases from V and 4 bases from J, with 13 bases in between. CDR1 and CDR2 (germline): SGHRS, YFSETQ. The CDR3 has 15 residues. CDR3 sequence: CASSLDGQPLYGYTF. In DNA, the CDR3 is TGCGCCAGCAGCTTGGACGGACAGCCCCTCTATGGCTACACCTTC.

On this clone: Other DNA sequences in this sample translate to the same CDR3. This sequence joins TRBV5-1 and TRBJ2-7, with D possibly matching TRBD2 (5 bases). V was pared by 0 bases and J by 1 base, with 8 bases between. The CDR3 is 14 residues long. Per germline, CDR1 SGHRS and CDR2 YFSETQ. The CDR3 nucleotides read TGCGCCAGCAGCTTGGCCGCGGGTTCCTACGAGCAGTACTTC. Translating gives CASSLAAGSYEQYF. Full variable domain (remainder filled in from reference TRBV5-1 and TRBJ2-7): KAGVTQTPRYLIKTRGQQVTLSCSPISGHRSVSWYQQTPGQGLQFLFEYFSETQRNKGNFPGRFSGRQFSNSRSEMNVSTLELGDSALYLCASSLAAGSYEQYFGPGTRLTVT.

The rearrangement joins TRBV27 to TRBJ1-6; D is ambiguous. CDR1 and CDR2 (germline): MNHEY, SMNVEV (reference sequence). There are 17 residues in the CDR3. The V end was cut by 4 bases, the J end by 7 bases, with 20 bases between. CDR3 region: CASSSPLGVSGNSPLHF. CDR3 DNA sequence: TGTGCCAGCAGTTCCCCCCTGGGAGTGAGCGGGAATTCACCCCTCCACTTT.

On this clone: Germline is not matched at one junction end, which may reflect a read error. The chain has TRBV7-7 and TRBJ2-3; 8 bases align to TRBD2. In germline, CDR1 is SSHAT, CDR2 FNYEAQ (reference sequence). The CDR3 contains 14 residues. CDR3 amino acids: CASSLLADTDTQYF. CDR3 sequence (DNA): TGTGCTAGCAGCTTACTAGCGGACACAGATACGCAGTATTTT.

The rearrangement links TRBV7-8 to TRBJ2-7; TRBD1 matches 8 bases. The germline CDR1 and CDR2 sequences are SGHVS and FQNEAQ. V lost 5 bases, J lost 6 bases, and 12 bases stayed unmatched. The CDR3 contains 15 residues. For the CDR3, the DNA is TGTGCCAGCAGCCGCTCCGGACAGGGTTTCTTCGAGCAGTACTTC. Its translation is CASSRSGQGFFEQYF. The whole variable domain, filled in from reference TRBV7-8 and TRBJ2-7, reads GAGVSQSPRYKVAKRGQDVALRCDPISGHVSLFWYQQALGQGPEFLTYFQNEAQLDKSGLPSDRFFAERPEGSVSTLKIQRTQQEDSAVYLCASSRSGQGFFEQYFGPGTRLTVT.

The chain recombines TRBV5-5 with TRBJ2-2, with 7 bases matching TRBD1. V was clipped by 4 bases and J by 1 base; unmatched bases: 4. Germline V lookup: CDR1 SGHKS, CDR2 YYEKEE (reference sequence). This CDR3 is built from 15 residues. This chain's CDR3 is CASSRGQVNTGELFF. CDR3 DNA: TGTGCCAGCAGCCGAGGACAGGTGAACACCGGGGAGCTGTTTTTT.